Below, one TCR beta chain is given with its context. The data are from a study of blood T cells in healthy people across ages. A second PCR of 7 to 11 cycles used a sample-barcoded 5' primer and a J-beta primer mix. MiXCR, run by TCRdb on the 5' RACE reads, gives a single entry per CDR3 protein. The table lists approximately 820,000 distinct CDR3 sequences, more than 40% of them singletons, with 15% to 25% in the top ten. The ends were cut back, 5 bases at V and 8 bases at J, with 15 bases in the middle. CDR3 size: 13 residues. Germline CDR1 MNHEY, CDR2 SVGAGI. The clonotype originates from a man aged 55 to 70 in good health. The chain carries TRBV6-5 and TRBJ1-2; TRBD1 might be the D (5 bases). Sequencing was done on a sample of blood. CDR3 amino acids: CASSPGTAVGYTF. The CDR3 DNA sequence: TGTGCCAGCAGTCCCGGGACTGCCGTGGGCTACACCTTC.